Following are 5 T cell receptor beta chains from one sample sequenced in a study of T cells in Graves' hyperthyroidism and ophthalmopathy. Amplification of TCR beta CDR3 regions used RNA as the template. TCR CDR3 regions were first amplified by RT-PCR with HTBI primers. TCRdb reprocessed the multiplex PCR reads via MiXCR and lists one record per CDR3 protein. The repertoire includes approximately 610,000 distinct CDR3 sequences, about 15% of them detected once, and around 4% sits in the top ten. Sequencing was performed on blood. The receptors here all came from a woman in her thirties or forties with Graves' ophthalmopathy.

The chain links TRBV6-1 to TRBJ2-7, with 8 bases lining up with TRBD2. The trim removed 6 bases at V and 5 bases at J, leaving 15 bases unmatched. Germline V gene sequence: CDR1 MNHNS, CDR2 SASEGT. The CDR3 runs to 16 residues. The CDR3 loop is CASSPAVAGLVDEQYF. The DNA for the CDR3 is TGTGCCAGCAGCCCGGCGGTGGCGGGACTAGTCGACGAGCAGTACTTC.

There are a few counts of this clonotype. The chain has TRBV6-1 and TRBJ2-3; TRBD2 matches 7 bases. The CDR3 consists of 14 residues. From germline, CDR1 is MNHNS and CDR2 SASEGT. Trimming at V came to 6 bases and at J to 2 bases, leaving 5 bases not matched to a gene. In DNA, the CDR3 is TGTGCCAGCAGGACCGGGACTAACACAGATACGCAGTATTTT. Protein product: CASRTGTNTDTQYF.

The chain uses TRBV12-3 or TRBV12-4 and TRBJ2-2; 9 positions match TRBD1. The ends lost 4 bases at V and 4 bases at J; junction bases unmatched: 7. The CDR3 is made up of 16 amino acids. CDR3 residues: CASSSPGQGLTGELFF. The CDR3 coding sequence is TGTGCCAGCAGTTCACCGGGACAGGGCCTCACCGGGGAGCTGTTTTTT.

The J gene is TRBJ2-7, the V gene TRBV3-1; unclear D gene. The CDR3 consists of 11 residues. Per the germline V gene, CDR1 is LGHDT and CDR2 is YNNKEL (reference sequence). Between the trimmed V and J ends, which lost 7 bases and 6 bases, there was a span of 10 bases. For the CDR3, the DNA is TGTGCCAGCACCGACATGGGCGAGCAGTACTTC. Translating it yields CASTDMGEQYF.

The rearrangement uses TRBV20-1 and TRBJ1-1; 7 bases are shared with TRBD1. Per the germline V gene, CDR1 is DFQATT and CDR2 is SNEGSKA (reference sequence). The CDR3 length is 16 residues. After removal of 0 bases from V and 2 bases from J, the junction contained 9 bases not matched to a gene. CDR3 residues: CSARDFGTDLNTEAFF. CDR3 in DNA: TGCAGTGCTAGAGATTTTGGGACAGATCTAAACACTGAAGCTTTCTTT.